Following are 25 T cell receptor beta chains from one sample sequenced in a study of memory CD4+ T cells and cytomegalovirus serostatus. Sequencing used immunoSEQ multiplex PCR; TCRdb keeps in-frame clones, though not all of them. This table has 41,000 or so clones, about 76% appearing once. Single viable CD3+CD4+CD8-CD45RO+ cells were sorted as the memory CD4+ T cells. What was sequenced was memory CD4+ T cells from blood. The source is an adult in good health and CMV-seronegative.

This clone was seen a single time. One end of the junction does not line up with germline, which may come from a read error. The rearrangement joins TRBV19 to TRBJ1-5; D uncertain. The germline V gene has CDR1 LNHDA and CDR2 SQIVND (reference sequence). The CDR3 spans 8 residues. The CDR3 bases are TGTGCCAGTATTCAGGTCGATTTT. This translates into CASIQVDF.

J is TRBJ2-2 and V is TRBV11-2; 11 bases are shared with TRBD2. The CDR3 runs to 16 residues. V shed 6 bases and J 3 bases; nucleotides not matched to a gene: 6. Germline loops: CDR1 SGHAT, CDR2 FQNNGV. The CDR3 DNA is TGTGCCAGCAGTCATAGCGGGGGGGCCGACACCGGGGAGCTGTTTTTT. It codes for CASSHSGGADTGELFF.

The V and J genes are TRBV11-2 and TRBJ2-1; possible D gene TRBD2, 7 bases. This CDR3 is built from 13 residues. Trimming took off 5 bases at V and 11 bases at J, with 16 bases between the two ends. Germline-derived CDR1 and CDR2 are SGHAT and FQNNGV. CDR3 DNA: TGTGCCAGCAGCCTCGACAGGACTAGTAAGCAGTTCTTC. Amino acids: CASSLDRTSKQFF.

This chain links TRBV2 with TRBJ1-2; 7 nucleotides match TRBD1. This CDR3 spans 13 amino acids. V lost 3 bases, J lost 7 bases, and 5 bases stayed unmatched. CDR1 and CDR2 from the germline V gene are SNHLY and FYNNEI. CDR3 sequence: CASSDSGGGGYTF. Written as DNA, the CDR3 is TGTGCCAGCAGTGACTCAGGGGGTGGTGGCTACACCTTC.

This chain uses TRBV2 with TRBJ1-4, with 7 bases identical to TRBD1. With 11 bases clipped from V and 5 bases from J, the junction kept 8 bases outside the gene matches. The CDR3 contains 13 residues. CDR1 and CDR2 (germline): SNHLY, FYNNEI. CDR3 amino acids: CAGRTGRNEKLFF. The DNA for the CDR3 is TGTGCCGGTCGGACAGGAAGAAATGAAAAACTGTTTTTT.

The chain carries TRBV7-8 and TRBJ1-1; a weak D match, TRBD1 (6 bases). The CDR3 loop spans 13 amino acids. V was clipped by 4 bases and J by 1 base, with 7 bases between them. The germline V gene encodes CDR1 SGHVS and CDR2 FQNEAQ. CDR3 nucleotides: TGTGCCAGCAGCTCACAGGGGAACACTGAAGCTTTCTTT. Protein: CASSSQGNTEAFF.

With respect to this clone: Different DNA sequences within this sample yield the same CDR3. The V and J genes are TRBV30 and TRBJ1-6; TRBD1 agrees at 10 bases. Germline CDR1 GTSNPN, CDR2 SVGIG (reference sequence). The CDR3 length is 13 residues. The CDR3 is CAGQGEYNSPLHF. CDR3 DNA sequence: TGTGCTGGACAGGGGGAGTATAATTCACCCCTCCACTTT.

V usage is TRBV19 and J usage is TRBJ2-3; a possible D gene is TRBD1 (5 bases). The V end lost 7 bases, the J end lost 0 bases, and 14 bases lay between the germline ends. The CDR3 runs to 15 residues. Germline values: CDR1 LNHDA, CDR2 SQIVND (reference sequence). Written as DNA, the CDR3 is TGTGCCAGTAAGGTGGGGCCCGGGAGCACAGATACGCAGTATTTT. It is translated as CASKVGPGSTDTQYF.

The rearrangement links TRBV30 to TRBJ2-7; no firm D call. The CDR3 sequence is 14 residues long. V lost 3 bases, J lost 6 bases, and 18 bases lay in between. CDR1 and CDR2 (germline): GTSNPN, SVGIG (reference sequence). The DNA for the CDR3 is TGTGCCTGGAGGGGGTTACCCCTAAGGAGCGAGCAGTACTTC. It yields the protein CAWRGLPLRSEQYF. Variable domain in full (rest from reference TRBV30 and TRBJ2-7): SQTIHQWPATLVQPVGSPLSLECTVEGTSNPNLYWYRQAAGRGLQLLFYSVGIGQISSEVPQNLSASRPQDRQFILSSKKLLLSDSGFYLCAWRGLPLRSEQYFGPGTRLTVT.

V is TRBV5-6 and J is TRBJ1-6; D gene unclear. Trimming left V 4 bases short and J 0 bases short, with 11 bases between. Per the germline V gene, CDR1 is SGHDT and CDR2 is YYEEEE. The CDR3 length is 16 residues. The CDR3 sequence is CASSRGSGSYNSPLHF. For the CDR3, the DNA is TGTGCCAGCAGCCGAGGGTCGGGCTCCTATAATTCACCCCTCCACTTT.

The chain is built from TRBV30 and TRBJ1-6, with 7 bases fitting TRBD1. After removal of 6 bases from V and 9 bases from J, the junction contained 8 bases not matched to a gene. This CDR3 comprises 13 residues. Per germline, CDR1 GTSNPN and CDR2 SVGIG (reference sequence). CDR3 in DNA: TGTGCCTGTACCCAGGGGGTTGGTTCACCCCTCCACTTT. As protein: CACTQGVGSPLHF.

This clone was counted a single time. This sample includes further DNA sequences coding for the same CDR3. This CDR3 is CASRNTYDEQYF. The CDR3 DNA is TGTGCCAGCAGGAATACGTATGACGAGCAGTACTTC. The chain combines TRBV6-6 with TRBJ2-7; D is undetermined. Germline V gene data show CDR1 as MNHNY and CDR2 as SVGAGI (reference sequence). The length of the CDR3 is 12 residues. Trimming left V 6 bases short and J 5 bases short, with 11 bases between.

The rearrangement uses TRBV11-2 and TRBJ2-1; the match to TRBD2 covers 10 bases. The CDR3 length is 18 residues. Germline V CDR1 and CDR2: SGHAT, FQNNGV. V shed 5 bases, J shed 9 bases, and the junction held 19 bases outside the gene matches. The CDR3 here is CASSTSGLAVTPGREQFF. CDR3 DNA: TGTGCCAGCAGCACTTCCGGACTAGCGGTGACGCCCGGGCGTGAGCAGTTCTTC. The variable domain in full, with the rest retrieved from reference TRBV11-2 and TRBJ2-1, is EAGVAQSPRYKIIEKRQSVAFWCNPISGHATLYWYQQILGQGPKLLIQFQNNGVVDDSQLPKDRFSAERLKGVDSTLKIQPAKLEDSAVYLCASSTSGLAVTPGREQFFGPGTRLTVL.

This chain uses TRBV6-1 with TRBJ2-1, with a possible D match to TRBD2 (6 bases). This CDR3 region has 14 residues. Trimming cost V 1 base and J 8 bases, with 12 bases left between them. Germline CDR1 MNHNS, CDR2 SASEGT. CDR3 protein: CASSEGLALDEQFF. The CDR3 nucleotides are TGTGCCAGCAGTGAAGGGCTAGCGTTGGATGAGCAGTTCTTC.

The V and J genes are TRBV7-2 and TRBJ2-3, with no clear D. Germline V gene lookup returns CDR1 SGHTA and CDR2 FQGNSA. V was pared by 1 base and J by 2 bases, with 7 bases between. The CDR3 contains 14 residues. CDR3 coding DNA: TGTGCCAGCAGCTTAGGTGGAAACACAGATACGCAGTATTTT. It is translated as CASSLGGNTDTQYF.

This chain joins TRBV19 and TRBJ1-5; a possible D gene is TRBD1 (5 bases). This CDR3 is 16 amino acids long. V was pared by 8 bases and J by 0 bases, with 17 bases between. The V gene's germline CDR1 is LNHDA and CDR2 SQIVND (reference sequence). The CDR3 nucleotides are TGTGCCAGTTCGAAAAAGACAGATAATAGCAATCAGCCCCAGCATTTT. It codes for CASSKKTDNSNQPQHF.

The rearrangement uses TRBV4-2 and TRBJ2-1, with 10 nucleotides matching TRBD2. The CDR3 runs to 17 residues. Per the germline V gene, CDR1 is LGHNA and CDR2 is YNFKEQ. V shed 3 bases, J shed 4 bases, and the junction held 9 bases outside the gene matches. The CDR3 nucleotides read TGTGCCAGCAGCCAGTCATCAGCGGGGGGGCCATACAATGAGCAGTTCTTC. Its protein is CASSQSSAGGPYNEQFF.

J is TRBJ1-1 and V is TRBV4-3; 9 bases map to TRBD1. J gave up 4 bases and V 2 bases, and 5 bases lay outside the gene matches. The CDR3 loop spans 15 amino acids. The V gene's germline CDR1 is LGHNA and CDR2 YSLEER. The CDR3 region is CASSQLTGGGTEAFF. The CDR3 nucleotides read TGCGCCAGCAGCCAACTTACAGGGGGCGGCACTGAAGCTTTCTTT.

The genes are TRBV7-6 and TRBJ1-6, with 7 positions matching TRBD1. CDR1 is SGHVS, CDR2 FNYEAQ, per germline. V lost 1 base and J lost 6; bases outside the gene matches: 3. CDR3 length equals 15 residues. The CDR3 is CASSLGDSRNSPLHF. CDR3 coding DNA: TGTGCCAGCAGCTTAGGGGACAGTCGTAATTCACCCCTCCACTTT.

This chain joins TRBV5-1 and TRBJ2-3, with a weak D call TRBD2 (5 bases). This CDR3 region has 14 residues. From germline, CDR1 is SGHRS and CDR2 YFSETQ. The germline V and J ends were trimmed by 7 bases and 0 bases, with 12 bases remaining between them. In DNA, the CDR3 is TGCGCCAGCGCCCGGGATACTAGCACAGATACGCAGTATTTT. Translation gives CASARDTSTDTQYF.

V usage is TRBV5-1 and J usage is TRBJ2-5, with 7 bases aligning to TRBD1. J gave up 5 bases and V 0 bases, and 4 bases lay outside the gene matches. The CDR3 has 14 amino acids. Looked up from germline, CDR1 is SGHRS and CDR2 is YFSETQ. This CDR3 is CASSLATGKETQYF. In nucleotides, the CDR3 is TGCGCCAGCAGCTTGGCGACAGGGAAGGAGACCCAGTACTTC.

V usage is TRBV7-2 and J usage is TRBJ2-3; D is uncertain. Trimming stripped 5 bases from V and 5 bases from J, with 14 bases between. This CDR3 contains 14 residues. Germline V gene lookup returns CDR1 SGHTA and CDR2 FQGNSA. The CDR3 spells CASSRGPDGDTQYF. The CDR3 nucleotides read TGTGCCAGCAGCCGAGGACCAGACGGAGATACGCAGTATTTT.

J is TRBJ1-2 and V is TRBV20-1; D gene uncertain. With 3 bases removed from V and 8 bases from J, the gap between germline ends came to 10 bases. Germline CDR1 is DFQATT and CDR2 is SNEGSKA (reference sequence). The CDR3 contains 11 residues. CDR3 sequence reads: CSASFVGGYTF. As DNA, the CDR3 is TGCAGTGCTAGTTTTGTGGGCGGCTACACCTTC.

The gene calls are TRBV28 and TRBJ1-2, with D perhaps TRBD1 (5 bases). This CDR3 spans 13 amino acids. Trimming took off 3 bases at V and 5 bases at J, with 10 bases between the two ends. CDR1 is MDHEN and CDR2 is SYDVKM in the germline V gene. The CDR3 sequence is CASSFLQGYGYTF. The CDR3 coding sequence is TGTGCCAGCAGTTTCTTGCAGGGATATGGCTACACCTTC.

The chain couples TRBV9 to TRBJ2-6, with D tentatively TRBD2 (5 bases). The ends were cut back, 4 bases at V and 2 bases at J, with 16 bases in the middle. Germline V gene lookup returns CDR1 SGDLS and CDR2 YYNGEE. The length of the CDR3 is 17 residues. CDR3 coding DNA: TGTGCCAGCAGCCGCGGCGGGCGGACGGCTGGGGCCAACGTCCTGACTTTC. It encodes CASSRGGRTAGANVLTF. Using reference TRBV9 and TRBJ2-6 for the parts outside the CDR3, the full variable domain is DSGVTQTPKHLITATGQRVTLRCSPRSGDLSVYWYQQSLDQGLQFLIQYYNGEERAKGNILERFSAQQFPDLHSELNLSSLELGDSALYFCASSRGGRTAGANVLTFGAGSRLTVL.